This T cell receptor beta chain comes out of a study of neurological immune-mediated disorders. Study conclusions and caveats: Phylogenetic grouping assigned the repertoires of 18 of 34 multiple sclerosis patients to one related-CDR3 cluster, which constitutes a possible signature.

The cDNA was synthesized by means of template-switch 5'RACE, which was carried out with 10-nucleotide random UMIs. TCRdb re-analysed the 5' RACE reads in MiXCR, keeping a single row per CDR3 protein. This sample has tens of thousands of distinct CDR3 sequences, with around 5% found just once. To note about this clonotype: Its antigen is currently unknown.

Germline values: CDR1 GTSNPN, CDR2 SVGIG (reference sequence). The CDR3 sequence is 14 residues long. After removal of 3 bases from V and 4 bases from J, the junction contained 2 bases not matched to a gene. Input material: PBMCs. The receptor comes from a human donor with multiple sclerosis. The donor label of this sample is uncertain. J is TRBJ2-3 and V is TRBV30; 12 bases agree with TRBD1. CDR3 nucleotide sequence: TGTGCCTGGAGGGGGACAGGGGGCTCAGATACGCAGTATTTT. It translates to CAWRGTGGSDTQYF.